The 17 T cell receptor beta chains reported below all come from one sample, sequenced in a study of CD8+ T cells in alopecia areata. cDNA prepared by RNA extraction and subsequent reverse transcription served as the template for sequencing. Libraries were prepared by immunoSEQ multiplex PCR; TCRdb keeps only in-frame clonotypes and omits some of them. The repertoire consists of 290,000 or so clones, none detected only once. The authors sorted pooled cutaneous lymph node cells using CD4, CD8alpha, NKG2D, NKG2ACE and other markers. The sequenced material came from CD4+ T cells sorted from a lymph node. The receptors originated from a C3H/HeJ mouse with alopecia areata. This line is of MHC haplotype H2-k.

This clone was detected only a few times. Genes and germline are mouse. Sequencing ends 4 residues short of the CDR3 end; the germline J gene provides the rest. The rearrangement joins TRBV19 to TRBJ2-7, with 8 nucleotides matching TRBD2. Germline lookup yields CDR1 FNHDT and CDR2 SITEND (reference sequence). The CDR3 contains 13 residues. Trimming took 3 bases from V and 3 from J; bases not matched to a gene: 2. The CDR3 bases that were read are TGTGCCAGCAGTACCTGGGGGGACTAT. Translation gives CASSTWGDY. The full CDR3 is CASSTWGDYEQYF.

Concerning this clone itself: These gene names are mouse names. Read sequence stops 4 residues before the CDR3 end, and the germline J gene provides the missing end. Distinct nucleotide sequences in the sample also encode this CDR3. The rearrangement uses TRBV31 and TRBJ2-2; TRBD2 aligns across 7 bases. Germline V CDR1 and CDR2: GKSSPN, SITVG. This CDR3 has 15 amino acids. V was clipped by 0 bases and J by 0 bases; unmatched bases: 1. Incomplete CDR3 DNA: TGTGCCTGGAGTCTCGACTGGGCAAACACCGGG. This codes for CAWSLDWANTG. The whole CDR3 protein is CAWSLDWANTGQLYF.

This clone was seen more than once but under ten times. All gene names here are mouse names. The chain's CDR3 is CASSMKHFSYEQYF. Incomplete CDR3 DNA: TGTGCCAGCAGTATGAAGCACTTCTCCTAT. The gene calls are TRBV19 and TRBJ2-7; no definite D call. The CDR3 extends 4 residues past the end of the read, so its final part is completed from the germline J gene. The germline V gene has CDR1 FNHDT and CDR2 SITEND (reference sequence). The CDR3 loop spans 14 amino acids. Trimming left V 2 bases short and J 0 bases short, with 9 bases between. The entire variable domain, with the rest obtained from reference TRBV19 and TRBJ2-7, is as follows: GGIITQTPKFLIGQEGQKLTLKCQQNFNHDTMYWYRQDSGKGLRLIYYSITENDLQKGDLSEGYDASREKKSSFSLTVTSAQKNEMAVFLCASSMKHFSYEQYFGPGTRLTVL.

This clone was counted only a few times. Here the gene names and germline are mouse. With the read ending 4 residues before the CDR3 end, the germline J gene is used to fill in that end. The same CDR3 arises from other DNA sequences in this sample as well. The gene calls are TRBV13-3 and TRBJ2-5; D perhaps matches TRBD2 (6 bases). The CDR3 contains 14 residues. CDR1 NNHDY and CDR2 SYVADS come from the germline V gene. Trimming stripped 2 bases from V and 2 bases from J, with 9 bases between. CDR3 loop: CASSEGGGQDTQYF. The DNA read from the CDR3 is TGTGCCAGCAGTGAGGGGGGAGGCCAAGAC. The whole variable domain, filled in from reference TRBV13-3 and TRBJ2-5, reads EAAVTQSPRSKVAVTGGKVTLSCHQTNNHDYMYWYRQDTGHGLRLIHYSYVADSTEKGDIPDGYKASRPSQENFSLILELASLSQTAVYFCASSEGGGQDTQYFGPGTRLLVL.

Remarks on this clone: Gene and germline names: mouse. CDR3 protein: CASSPGQLSAETLYF. The sequenced part of the CDR3 DNA is TGTGCCAGCAGCCCCGGACAACTTAGTGCAGAA. This rearrangement joins TRBV13-1 to TRBJ2-3, with D possibly matching TRBD1 (5 bases). The read stops 4 residues short of the end of the CDR3; the missing end is completed from the germline J gene. Per germline, CDR1 NSHNY and CDR2 SYGAGN. CDR3 length: 15 amino acids. V was clipped by 5 bases and J by 0 bases, with 13 bases between them.

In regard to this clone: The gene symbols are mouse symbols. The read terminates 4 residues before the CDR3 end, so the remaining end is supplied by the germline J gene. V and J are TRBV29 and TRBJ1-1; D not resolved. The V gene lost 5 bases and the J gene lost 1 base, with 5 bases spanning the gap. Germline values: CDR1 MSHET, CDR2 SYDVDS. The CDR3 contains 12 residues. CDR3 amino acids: CASSNKNTEVFF. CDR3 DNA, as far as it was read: TGTGCTAGCAGTAACAAAAACACA.

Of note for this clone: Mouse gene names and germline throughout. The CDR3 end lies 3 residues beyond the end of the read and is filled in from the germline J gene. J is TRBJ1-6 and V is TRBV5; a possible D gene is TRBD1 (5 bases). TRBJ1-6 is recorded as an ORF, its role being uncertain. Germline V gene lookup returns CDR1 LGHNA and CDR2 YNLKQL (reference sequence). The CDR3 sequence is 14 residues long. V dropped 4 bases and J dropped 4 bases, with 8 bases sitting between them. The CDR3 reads CASSLGHYNSPLYF. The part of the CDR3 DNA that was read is TGTGCCAGCAGCCTCGGACATTATAATTCGCCC.

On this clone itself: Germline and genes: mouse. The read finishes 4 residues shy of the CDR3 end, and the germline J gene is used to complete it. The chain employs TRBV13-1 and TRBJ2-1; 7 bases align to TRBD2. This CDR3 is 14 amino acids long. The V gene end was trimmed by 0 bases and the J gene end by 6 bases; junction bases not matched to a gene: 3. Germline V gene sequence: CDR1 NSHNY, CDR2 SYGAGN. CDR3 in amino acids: CASSDASGGAEQFF. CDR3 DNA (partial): TGTGCCAGCAGTGATGCATCTGGGGGTGCT.

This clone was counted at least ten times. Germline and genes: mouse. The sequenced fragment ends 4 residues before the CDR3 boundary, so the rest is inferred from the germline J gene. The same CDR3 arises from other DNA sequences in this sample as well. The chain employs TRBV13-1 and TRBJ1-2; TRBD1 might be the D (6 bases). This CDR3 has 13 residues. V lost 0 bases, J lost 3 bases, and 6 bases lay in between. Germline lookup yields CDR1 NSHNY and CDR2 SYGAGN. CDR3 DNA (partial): TGTGCCAGCAGTGATGCAGGGGACTCC. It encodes CASSDAGDS. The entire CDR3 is CASSDAGDSDYTF.

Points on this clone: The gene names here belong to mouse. Incomplete CDR3 DNA: TGTGCCAGCAGTGTCGCACCCTCGGACAACTAT. Translation gives CASSVAPSDNY. The whole CDR3 region reads CASSVAPSDNYEQYF. This rearrangement joins TRBV13-1 to TRBJ2-7; D might be TRBD1 (5 bases). The read terminates 4 residues ahead of where the CDR3 ends, so the germline J gene completes it. Looked up from germline, CDR1 is NSHNY and CDR2 is SYGAGN. The CDR3 runs 15 residues. Trimming removed 3 bases from V and 3 bases from J, with 16 bases in between.

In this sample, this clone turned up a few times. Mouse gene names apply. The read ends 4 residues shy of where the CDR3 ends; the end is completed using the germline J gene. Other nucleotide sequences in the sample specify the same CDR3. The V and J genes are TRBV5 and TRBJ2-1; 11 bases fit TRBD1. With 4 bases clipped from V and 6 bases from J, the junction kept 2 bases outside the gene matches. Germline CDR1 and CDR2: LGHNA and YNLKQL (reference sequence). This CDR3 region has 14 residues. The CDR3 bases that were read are TGTGCCAGCAGCCCGGGACAGGGGGGTGCT. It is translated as CASSPGQGGA. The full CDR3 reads CASSPGQGGAEQFF.

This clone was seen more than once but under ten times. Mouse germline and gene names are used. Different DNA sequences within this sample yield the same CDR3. The CDR3 region is CASGDAGTGGSDYTF. The CDR3 bases that were read are TGTGCCAGCGGTGATGCCGGGACAGGGGGCTCC. The gene calls are TRBV13-2 and TRBJ1-2; 11 bases map to TRBD1. The read ends 4 residues shy of where the CDR3 ends; the end is completed using the germline J gene. V was clipped by 0 bases and J by 4 bases; unmatched bases: 2. There are 15 residues in the CDR3. Germline CDR1 reads NNHNN; CDR2 reads SYGAGS (reference sequence).

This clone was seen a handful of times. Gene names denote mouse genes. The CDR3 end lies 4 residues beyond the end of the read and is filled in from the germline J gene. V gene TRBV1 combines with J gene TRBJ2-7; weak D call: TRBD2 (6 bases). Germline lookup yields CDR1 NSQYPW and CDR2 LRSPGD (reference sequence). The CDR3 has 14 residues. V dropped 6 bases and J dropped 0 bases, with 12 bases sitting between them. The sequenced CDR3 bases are TGCACCTGCAGCAACTGGGAAAGCTCCTAT. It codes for CTCSNWESSY. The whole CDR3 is CTCSNWESSYEQYF.

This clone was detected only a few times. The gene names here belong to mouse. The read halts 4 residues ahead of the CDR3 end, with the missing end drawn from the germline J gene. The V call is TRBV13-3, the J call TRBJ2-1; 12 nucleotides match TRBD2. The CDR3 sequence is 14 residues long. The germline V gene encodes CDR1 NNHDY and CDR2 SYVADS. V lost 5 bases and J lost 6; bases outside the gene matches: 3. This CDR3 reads CASRGLGGFAEQFF. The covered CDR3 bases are TGTGCCAGCAGGGGACTGGGGGGTTTTGCT.

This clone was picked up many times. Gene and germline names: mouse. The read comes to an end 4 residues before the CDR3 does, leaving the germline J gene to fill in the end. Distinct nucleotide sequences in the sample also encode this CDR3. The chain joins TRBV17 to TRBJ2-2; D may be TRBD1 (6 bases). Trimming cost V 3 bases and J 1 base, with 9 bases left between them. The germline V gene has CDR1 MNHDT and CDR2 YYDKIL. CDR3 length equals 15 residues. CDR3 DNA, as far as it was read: TGTGCTAGCAGTAGTGGCAGGGGAAACACCGGG. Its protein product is CASSSGRGNTG. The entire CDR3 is CASSSGRGNTGQLYF. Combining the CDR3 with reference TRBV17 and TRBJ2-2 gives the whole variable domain DTTVKQNPRYKLARVGKPVNLICSQTMNHDTMYWYQKKPNQAPKLLLFYYDKILNREADTFEKFQSSRPNNSFCSLYIGSAGLEYSAMYLCASSSGRGNTGQLYFGEGSKLTVL.

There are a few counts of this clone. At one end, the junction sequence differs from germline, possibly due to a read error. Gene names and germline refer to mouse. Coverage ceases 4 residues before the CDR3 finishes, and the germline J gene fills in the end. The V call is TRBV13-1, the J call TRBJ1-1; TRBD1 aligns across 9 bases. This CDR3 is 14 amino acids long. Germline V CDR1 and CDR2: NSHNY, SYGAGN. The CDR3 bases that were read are TGTGGCAGCAGTGTCTCCACAGGGGGCCCA. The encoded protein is CGSSVSTGGP. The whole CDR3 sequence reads CGSSVSTGGPEVFF.

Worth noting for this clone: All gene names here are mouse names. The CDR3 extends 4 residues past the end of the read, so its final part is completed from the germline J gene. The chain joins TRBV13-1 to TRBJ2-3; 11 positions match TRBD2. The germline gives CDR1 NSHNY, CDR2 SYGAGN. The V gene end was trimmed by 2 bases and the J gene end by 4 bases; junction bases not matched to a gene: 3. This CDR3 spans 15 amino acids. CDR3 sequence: CASSDRDWGTETLYF. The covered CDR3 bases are TGTGCCAGCAGTGACAGGGACTGGGGGACAGAA.